What follows are 18 T cell receptor beta chains derived from one specimen sequenced in a study of T cells expressing NK-cell markers. TCRdb reworked the 5' RACE reads into one entry per CDR3 protein, no DNA. The sample table includes about 540,000 distinct CDR3 sequences. The source material was blood T cells: a sorted CD56 or NKG2C T cell subset, CD4+ or CD8+ T cells, or bulk PBMC T cells (not recorded which). The receptors shown here come from a man aged 18 to 35 in good health.

V is TRBV12-3 or TRBV12-4 and J is TRBJ1-5; with no DNA, the TCRdb D assignment of TRBD1 cannot be verified. There are 15 residues in the CDR3. CDR3: CASRGTGGDNQPQHF.

The rearrangement joins TRBV5-1 to TRBJ2-7. This CDR3 comprises 13 residues. CDR1 is SGHRS and CDR2 is YFSETQ in the germline V gene. The CDR3: CASSSPSPSEQYF. The variable domain in full, with the rest retrieved from reference TRBV5-1 and TRBJ2-7, is KAGVTQTPRYLIKTRGQQVTLSCSPISGHRSVSWYQQTPGQGLQFLFEYFSETQRNKGNFPGRFSGRQFSNSRSEMNVSTLELGDSALYLCASSSPSPSEQYFGPGTRLTVT.

V and J are TRBV20-1 and TRBJ1-5; TCRdb indicates TRBD1, and absent DNA this call remains unverified. The germline gives CDR1 DFQATT, CDR2 SNEGSKA (reference sequence). The CDR3 is 15 amino acids. CDR3 amino acids: CSAREGVLRNQPQHF.

V gene TRBV29-1 combines with J gene TRBJ2-3; TCRdb designates TRBD2, a call that cannot be tested without DNA. CDR3 length: 16 residues. Per germline, CDR1 SQVTM and CDR2 ANQGSEA. CDR3 residues: CSVTSGGVYRADTQYF.

The chain employs TRBV29-1 and TRBJ2-3. This CDR3 region has 14 residues. In germline, CDR1 is SQVTM, CDR2 ANQGSEA. CDR3 sequence: CSVRTSTSTDTQYF.

The V call is TRBV9, the J call TRBJ1-1; no DNA is available, so the TRBD1 call from TCRdb remains unchecked. Per germline, CDR1 SGDLS and CDR2 YYNGEE. The CDR3 totals 14 residues. The CDR3 reads CASSPGGGITEAFF.

This sequence joins TRBV7-2 and TRBJ2-1. Germline V gives CDR1 SGHTA, CDR2 FQGNSA. The CDR3 extends over 12 amino acids. CDR3 residues: CASSLGWLEQFF. The full variable domain, completed using reference TRBV7-2 and TRBJ2-1, is GAGVSQSPSNKVTEKGKDVELRCDPISGHTALYWYRQSLGQGLEFLIYFQGNSAPDKSGLPSDRFSAERTGGSVSTLTIQRTQQEDSAVYLCASSLGWLEQFFGPGTRLTVL.

The J gene is TRBJ2-2, the V gene TRBV5-6; the TRBD1 assignment by TCRdb is unverifiable without DNA. The CDR3 extends over 15 amino acids. The germline CDR1 and CDR2 sequences are SGHDT and YYEEEE. CDR3 loop: CASSLGQETTGELFF.

V is TRBV12-3 or TRBV12-4 and J is TRBJ1-2; checking the TCRdb D call of TRBD1 is not possible without DNA. The CDR3 contains 13 residues. The CDR3 sequence is CASRGTGLSGYTF.

This CDR3 is CASSVTSGETQYF. The rearrangement joins TRBV9 to TRBJ2-5; TCRdb selects TRBD2, and the lack of DNA leaves this call unchecked. Germline V gene sequence: CDR1 SGDLS, CDR2 YYNGEE. The CDR3 sequence is 13 residues long.

The rearrangement links TRBV20-1 to TRBJ2-1; no DNA is available, so the TRBD2 call from TCRdb remains unchecked. The CDR3 length is 16 residues. CDR1 and CDR2 (germline): DFQATT, SNEGSKA (reference sequence). This CDR3 is CSARIAHRDWLNEQFF.

The chain combines TRBV24-1 with TRBJ2-1; TCRdb picks TRBD2, but there is no DNA to check that call. Germline V gene data show CDR1 as KGHDR and CDR2 as SFDVKD. The CDR3 totals 15 residues. The CDR3 is CATSDPSGPYNEQFF.

The rearrangement uses TRBV5-6 and TRBJ2-3; with no DNA, the TCRdb D assignment of TRBD2 cannot be verified. The CDR3 extends over 15 amino acids. Germline lookup yields CDR1 SGHDT and CDR2 YYEEEE. The CDR3 loop reads CASSRPAGGGDTQYF.

The J gene is TRBJ2-1, the V gene TRBV5-1; TCRdb designates TRBD2, a call that cannot be tested without DNA. The CDR3 covers 14 residues. Per the germline V gene, CDR1 is SGHRS and CDR2 is YFSETQ. This CDR3 is CASSLEVGLDEQFF. The full variable domain, its missing parts supplied by reference TRBV5-1 and TRBJ2-1, is KAGVTQTPRYLIKTRGQQVTLSCSPISGHRSVSWYQQTPGQGLQFLFEYFSETQRNKGNFPGRFSGRQFSNSRSEMNVSTLELGDSALYLCASSLEVGLDEQFFGPGTRLTVL.

The CDR3 sequence: CSARLVAGGPSGTQYF. The J gene is TRBJ2-5, the V gene TRBV20-1; TCRdb picks TRBD2, but there is no DNA to check that call. The CDR3 consists of 16 residues. Germline CDR1 and CDR2: DFQATT and SNEGSKA (reference sequence).

The rearrangement uses TRBV4-1 and TRBJ2-2; TCRdb returns TRBD1, unconfirmable since there is no DNA. This CDR3 has 15 residues. The V gene's germline CDR1 is MGHRA and CDR2 YSYEKL. The CDR3 region is CASSQEGGATGELFF.

V usage is TRBV25-1 and J usage is TRBJ2-5; lacking DNA, the TRBD2 call made by TCRdb goes unchecked. The germline V gene has CDR1 MGHDK and CDR2 SYGVNS. CDR3 length: 16 amino acids. The CDR3 spells CASSEGSSVEQETQYF.

The chain combines TRBV6-5 with TRBJ1-5; the TCRdb D gene call, TRBD1, has no DNA to confirm it. Germline CDR1 is MNHEY and CDR2 is SVGAGI. The CDR3 covers 15 residues. CDR3 in amino acids: CASSYSGQGKQPQHF.